Below, 13 T cell receptor beta chains from the same sample are listed, as sequenced in a study of shared clonotypes between healthy human individuals. This table comes from immunoSEQ multiplex PCR, and its TCRdb copy is limited to in-frame clones, with some not included. Counted here are 2,500,000 or so clones, 90% to 95% occurring once; the ten biggest clones make up approximately 0.36%. Input material: naive CD4+ T cells from PBMCs. Subset denoted: CD45RA+ positively selected. Receptor source: a man aged 18-30 years in good health. Some clones in this sample may be carry-over from other donors' samples.

The rearrangement links TRBV28 to TRBJ1-2; 9 bases map to TRBD1. CDR1 and CDR2 from the germline V gene are MDHEN and SYDVKM. CDR3 length equals 14 residues. Trimming cost V 4 bases and J 8 bases; bases outside gene matches: 8. CDR3 DNA: TGTGCCAGCAGTTACCTACAGGGGGCGGACGGCTACACCTTC. Translating gives CASSYLQGADGYTF.

V is TRBV5-1 and J is TRBJ2-7; no firm D call. This CDR3 has 12 amino acids. Trimming left V 0 bases short and J 6 bases short, with 7 bases between. CDR1 SGHRS and CDR2 YFSETQ come from the germline V gene. The CDR3 is CASSLVEFEQYF. In DNA, the CDR3 is TGCGCCAGCAGCTTGGTGGAGTTCGAGCAGTACTTC.

This chain joins TRBV28 and TRBJ2-7; TRBD1 matches 9 bases. V lost 5 bases to trimming and J lost 7 bases; unmatched junction nucleotides: 15. The CDR3 runs 16 residues. Germline V gene sequence: CDR1 MDHEN, CDR2 SYDVKM. CDR3 loop: CASSLYRGRAVEEQYF. The CDR3 DNA reads TGTGCCAGCAGTCTCTACAGGGGGCGAGCCGTGGAGGAGCAGTACTTC.

V usage is TRBV30 and J usage is TRBJ2-1; no clear D. V was clipped by 3 bases and J by 4 bases, with 10 bases between them. CDR3 length: 13 amino acids. CDR1 is GTSNPN and CDR2 is SVGIG in the germline V gene (reference sequence). The CDR3 sequence is CAWSADPYNEQFF. As DNA, the CDR3 is TGTGCCTGGAGCGCCGACCCTTACAATGAGCAGTTCTTC.

V and J are TRBV21-1 and TRBJ1-2; no DNA check was done on the table's D call, TRBD1. TRBV21-1 represents a pseudogene. The CDR3 loop spans 15 amino acids. CDR3 DNA sequence: TGTGCCAGCAACCTGAGGCAGGGGGCGTTTTATGGCTACACCTTC. Its translation is CASNLRQGAFYGYTF.

The chain employs TRBV28 and TRBJ2-7; 8 bases fit TRBD1. The V segment lost 2 bases and the J segment 3 bases; nucleotides outside the gene matches: 9. Germline CDR1 is MDHEN and CDR2 is SYDVKM. The CDR3 has 16 amino acids. The CDR3 coding sequence is TGTGCCAGCAGTTTAAATTTCGGACAGGGAAGCTACGAGCAGTACTTC. Amino acids: CASSLNFGQGSYEQYF.

As to this clone: A read error may produce the germline difference seen at one junction end. The V gene is TRBV28, the J gene TRBJ2-2, with D unclear. The CDR3 is made up of 13 amino acids. From germline, CDR1 is MDHEN and CDR2 SYDVKM. The CDR3: CATSHEATGELFF. The CDR3 DNA is TGTGCCACCAGTCACGAGGCCACCGGGGAGCTGTTTTTT.

The V call is TRBV7-6, the J call TRBJ2-5; D is perhaps TRBD1 or TRBD2 (6 bases each). Germline CDR1 reads SGHVS; CDR2 reads FNYEAQ. This CDR3 has 16 amino acids. Trimming stripped 5 bases from V and 1 base from J, with 17 bases between. The CDR3 DNA is TGTGCCAGCAGCCCTAGGGGGGTTTTGGGCCAAGAGACCCAGTACTTC. It is translated as CASSPRGVLGQETQYF.

The chain joins TRBV7-9 to TRBJ2-3, with 12 bases that match TRBD2. CDR3 length equals 17 residues. The germline V gene has CDR1 SEHNR and CDR2 FQNEAQ (reference sequence). V dropped 6 bases and J dropped 10; count of bases not matched to a gene: 17. The CDR3 nucleotides are TGTGCCAGCAGTCAATTATCCCTAGCGGGAGGGTACCATGCGCAGTATTTT. Translating it yields CASSQLSLAGGYHAQYF.

This clone was seen just once. The chain carries TRBV5-8 and TRBJ1-2; 9 bases fit TRBD1. Germline CDR1 and CDR2: SGHTS and YDEGEE. This CDR3 is 13 amino acids long. V shed 6 bases and J 3 bases; nucleotides not matched to a gene: 3. The CDR3 spells CASTWDRDYGYTF. Written as DNA, the CDR3 is TGTGCCAGCACCTGGGACAGGGACTATGGCTACACCTTC.

The rearrangement links TRBV28 to TRBJ1-6; 7 bases match TRBD1. Germline CDR1 and CDR2: MDHEN and SYDVKM. This CDR3 has 16 residues. Trimming cost V 6 bases and J 5 bases; bases outside gene matches: 10. Here the CDR3 DNA reads TGTGCCAGCAGAAAAGGTACAGGGGTGAATAATTCACCCCTCCACTTT. Amino acid sequence: CASRKGTGVNNSPLHF.

The chain has TRBV5-8 and TRBJ1-2; D may be TRBD1 (5 bases). The germline V and J ends were trimmed by 1 base and 8 bases, with 12 bases remaining between them. This CDR3 is built from 13 residues. Germline CDR1 is SGHTS and CDR2 is YDEGEE. In nucleotides, the CDR3 is TGTGCCAGCAGCTTGCAGGGATATGGGGGCTACACCTTC. Translation: CASSLQGYGGYTF.

The chain joins TRBV2 to TRBJ2-2, with 9 bases identical to TRBD2. Germline V gives CDR1 SNHLY, CDR2 FYNNEI. This CDR3 is 15 amino acids long. Trimming took 4 bases from V and 6 from J; bases not matched to a gene: 6. CDR3: CASSALAGHAGELFF. The CDR3 DNA reads as TGTGCCAGCAGTGCCCTAGCGGGACATGCCGGGGAGCTGTTTTTT.